The 10 T cell receptor beta chains in this list originate from one sample, sequenced in a study of T cell repertoires in cytomegalovirus infection. TCRdb itself ran the reads through MiXCR, one entry per CDR3 protein. The data contain 150,000 to 200,000 distinct CDR3 sequences, 9.5% of them singletons. The sequenced material came from PBMCs. Receptors were obtained from a human donor in good health (CMV status not recorded). Some clones in this sample may be carry-over from other donors' samples.

The CDR3 sequence is CSARDARINQPQHF. The CDR3 coding sequence is TGCAGTGCTAGAGATGCCAGAATTAATCAGCCCCAGCATTTT. The chain is built from TRBV20-1 and TRBJ1-5; D is undetermined. CDR3 length: 14 residues. The V gene lost 0 bases and the J gene lost 4 bases, with 10 bases spanning the gap. Germline V lookup: CDR1 DFQATT, CDR2 SNEGSKA (reference sequence).

About this clonotype itself: One end of the junction is discordant with germline, which a read error may explain. J is TRBJ2-1 and V is TRBV29-1; the match to TRBD2 covers 8 bases. Germline V gene lookup returns CDR1 SQVTM and CDR2 ANQGSEA. CDR3 length: 14 amino acids. The CDR3 region has the DNA TGCAGCGTTGCGTCCCGGGAGGGCCGTGGTGAGCAGCTCTTC. Encoded protein: CSVASREGRGEQLF.

This clonotype was recorded at least ten times. The rearrangement uses TRBV7-2 and TRBJ2-2; no definite D call. Germline CDR1 SGHTA, CDR2 FQGNSA. V shed 1 base and J shed 1 base, with 7 bases lying between them. This CDR3 region has 15 residues. The CDR3 here is CASSLVFGNTGELFF. The CDR3 DNA follows: TGTGCCAGCAGCTTAGTTTTCGGGAACACCGGGGAGCTGTTTTTT.

This clonotype was counted at least ten times. The CDR3 sequence: CASSFGLAGSGELFF. CDR3 DNA sequence: TGTGCCAGCAGTTTCGGACTAGCGGGGTCCGGGGAGCTGTTTTTT. The chain combines TRBV7-2 with TRBJ2-2, with 12 bases matching TRBD2. Germline CDR1 SGHTA, CDR2 FQGNSA. The CDR3 is made up of 15 amino acids. Trimming removed 6 bases from V and 6 bases from J; junction bases left unmatched: 5.

The chain uses TRBV7-9 and TRBJ1-5; TRBD1 agrees at 10 bases. Trimming at V came to 4 bases and at J to 3 bases, leaving 12 bases not matched to a gene. Germline V CDR1 and CDR2: SEHNR, FQNEAQ (reference sequence). CDR3 size: 18 residues. The CDR3 DNA is TGTGCCAGCAGCTCTATCGGACAGGGGGAAAGAGTCAATCAGCCCCAGCATTTT. Protein sequence: CASSSIGQGERVNQPQHF.

This clonotype appeared many times. The chain is built from TRBV7-2 and TRBJ1-2; D gene ambiguous. Germline loops: CDR1 SGHTA, CDR2 FQGNSA. The V gene lost 0 bases and the J gene lost 4 bases, with 9 bases spanning the gap. The CDR3 runs to 14 residues. The CDR3 loop reads CASSLAPEIYGYTF. DNA of the CDR3: TGTGCCAGCAGCTTAGCTCCAGAGATCTATGGCTACACCTTC.

The chain combines TRBV4-3 with TRBJ2-1, with D possibly matching TRBD1 (5 bases). This CDR3 is 17 amino acids long. The V end was cut by 0 bases, the J end by 4 bases, with 16 bases between. Germline V gene lookup returns CDR1 LGHNA and CDR2 YSLEER. CDR3 in DNA: TGCGCCAGCAGCCAAGATGCAGGGCAGAGAAAGTACAATGAGCAGTTCTTC. Protein product: CASSQDAGQRKYNEQFF.

This clonotype was counted a few times. This chain links TRBV19 with TRBJ2-3, with TRBD1 as a possible D gene (5 bases). V was clipped by 4 bases and J by 1 base, with 15 bases between them. In germline, CDR1 is LNHDA, CDR2 SQIVND (reference sequence). The CDR3 runs 16 residues. The CDR3 region is CASSTPRTLRTDTQYF. The CDR3 DNA reads TGTGCCAGTAGTACCCCACGGACACTTCGCACAGATACGCAGTATTTT.

This chain joins TRBV5-4 and TRBJ1-3; no clear D gene. CDR1 is SGHNT and CDR2 is YYREEE in the germline V gene (reference sequence). Trimming removed 4 bases from V and 0 bases from J, with 14 bases in between. The CDR3 extends over 16 amino acids. CDR3 nucleotides: TGTGCCAGCAGCCGGTGGCAGGCGAGCTCTGGAAACACCATATATTTT. Translating gives CASSRWQASSGNTIYF.

This clonotype was picked up many times. J is TRBJ1-2 and V is TRBV6-2 or TRBV6-3; no firm D call. Germline V CDR1 and CDR2: MNHEY, SVGEGT. The CDR3 loop spans 15 amino acids. V was pared by 0 bases and J by 4 bases, with 12 bases between. The CDR3 loop is CASSYSSPGSYGYTF. The DNA for the CDR3 is TGTGCCAGCAGTTACTCGAGTCCGGGTAGCTATGGCTACACCTTC.